The clone carrying this T cell receptor beta chain was seen a few times. Antigen: not known. The data originate from a study of blood T cells in healthy people across ages. Study-wide findings and caveats: Among T cells, TCR beta diversity per million cells dropped roughly linearly as age rose. Leaving the PBMCs unsorted stopped any conclusive comparison of naive versus antigen-experienced cells. Both naive CD4+ cell counts and diversity were greater in long-lived donors than in aged donors.

PCR was performed a second time for about 6 to 11 cycles using a sample-barcoded 5' primer and a J-beta primer mix. Every cDNA molecule bore a tag from a template-switch adaptor containing 12 random nucleotides. TCRdb re-called the 5' RACE reads with MiXCR, one entry per CDR3 protein. The table lists about 620,000 distinct CDR3 sequences, about 21% of them singletons. This clonotype originated in a man between 65 and 85 years old in good health. The sequencing input was blood.

CDR3 protein: CASSQSGTGDGLAAKNIQYF. DNA of the CDR3: TGTGCCAGCAGCCAATCCGGGACAGGGGATGGTCTAGCTGCCAAAAACATTCAGTACTTC. This rearrangement joins TRBV16 to TRBJ2-4; 10 bases line up with TRBD1. V lost 0 bases to trimming and J lost 1 base; unmatched junction nucleotides: 12. The CDR3 is 20 residues long. Germline-derived CDR1 and CDR2 are KGHSY and FQNENV. The complete variable domain, with remaining parts taken from reference TRBV16 and TRBJ2-4, reads GEEVAQTPKHLVRGEGQKAKLYCAPIKGHSYVFWYQQVLKNEFKFLISFQNENVFDETGMPKERFSAKCLPNSPCSLEIQATKLEDSAVYFCASSQSGTGDGLAAKNIQYFGAGTRLSVL.